The source of this T cell receptor beta chain is a study of blood T cell repertoires in COVID-19. Deletions cut 1 base from V and 6 bases from J, with 10 bases between. The CDR3 length is 14 residues. The germline gives CDR1 LNHDA, CDR2 SQIVND (reference sequence). This clone was picked up one time. As originally analysed: Amplifying reference gene primers gave estimates of nucleated cell counts. The method was immunoSEQ multiplex PCR; TCRdb's version includes in-frame clones alone and lacks a portion of them. The V and J calls and the clone size are those of that table, but D and trimming were determined from the DNA. The sample has 120,000 or so clones, over 70% seen once.

The chain carries TRBV19 and TRBJ1-5; D gene ambiguous. Material for sequencing was peripheral blood. The receptor comes from an elderly man with active or convalescent COVID-19. The CDR3: CASSIGSGVQPQHF. The CDR3 coding sequence is TGTGCCAGTAGTATAGGATCCGGAGTTCAGCCCCAGCATTTT. Combining the CDR3 with reference TRBV19 and TRBJ1-5 gives the whole variable domain DGGITQSPKYLFRKEGQNVTLSCEQNLNHDAMYWYRQDPGQGLRLIYYSQIVNDFQKGDIAEGYSVSREKKESFPLTVTSAQKNPTAFYLCASSIGSGVQPQHFGDGTRLSIL.